The next 3 T cell receptor beta chains were all read from a single sample in a study of identical twins. A single record per CDR3 protein comes from TCRdb applying MiXCR to the 5' RACE reads. The sample holds about 890,000 distinct CDR3 sequences, around an eighth seen once. This same sample was also taken into another study, of yellow fever vaccine responses in identical twins.

The sequencing input was PBMCs. All receptors come from a woman between 18 and 30 years old in good health.

This clonotype was seen only a few times. The V gene is TRBV3-1, the J gene TRBJ2-2; possible D gene TRBD2, 6 bases. CDR1 LGHDT and CDR2 YNNKEL come from the germline V gene (reference sequence). The ends were cut back, 1 base at V and 5 bases at J, with 11 bases in the middle. The CDR3 is 15 residues long. The DNA of the CDR3 is TGTGCCAGCAGCCAAGCGGGAGCCGCAACCGGGGAGCTGTTTTTT. Protein product: CASSQAGAATGELFF.

The chain links TRBV28 to TRBJ2-7; 10 nucleotides match TRBD1. The V gene end was trimmed by 7 bases and the J gene end by 4 bases; junction bases not matched to a gene: 10. This CDR3 is 15 amino acids long. Germline lookup yields CDR1 MDHEN and CDR2 SYDVKM. As DNA, the CDR3 is TGTGCCAGCACCACGATAGGGACAGGGGAGTACGAGCAGTACTTC. Translating gives CASTTIGTGEYEQYF. The whole variable domain, filled in from reference TRBV28 and TRBJ2-7, reads DVKVTQSSRYLVKRTGEKVFLECVQDMDHENMFWYRQDPGLGLRLIYFSYDVKMKEKGDIPEGYSVSREKKERFSLILESASTNQTSMYLCASTTIGTGEYEQYFGPGTRLTVT.

This clonotype was recorded a few times. This chain connects TRBV6-2 or TRBV6-3 to TRBJ2-7, with D perhaps given as TRBD1 or TRBD2 (7 bases each). The CDR3 spans 14 residues. The V gene's germline CDR1 is MNHEY and CDR2 SVGEGT. V was shortened by 6 bases and J by 7 bases, with 19 bases between the two germline ends. This chain's CDR3 is CASSRALQGGEQYF. DNA of the CDR3: TGTGCCAGCAGCCGCGCACTCCAGGGGGGGGAGCAGTACTTC.